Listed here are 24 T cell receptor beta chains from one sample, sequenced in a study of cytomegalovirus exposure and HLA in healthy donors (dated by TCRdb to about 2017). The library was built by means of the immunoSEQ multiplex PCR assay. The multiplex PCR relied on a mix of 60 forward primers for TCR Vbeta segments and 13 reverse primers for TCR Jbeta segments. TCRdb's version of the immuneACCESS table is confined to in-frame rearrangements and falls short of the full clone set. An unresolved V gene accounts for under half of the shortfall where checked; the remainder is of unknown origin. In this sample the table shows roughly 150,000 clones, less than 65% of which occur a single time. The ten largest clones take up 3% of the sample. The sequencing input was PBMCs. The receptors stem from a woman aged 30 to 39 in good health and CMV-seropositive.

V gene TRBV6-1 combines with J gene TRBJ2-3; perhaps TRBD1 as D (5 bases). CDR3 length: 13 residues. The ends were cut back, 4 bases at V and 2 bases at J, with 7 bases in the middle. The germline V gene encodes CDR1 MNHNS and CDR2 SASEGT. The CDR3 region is CASSGQYTDTQYF. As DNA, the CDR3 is TGTGCCAGCAGTGGACAGTACACAGATACGCAGTATTTT.

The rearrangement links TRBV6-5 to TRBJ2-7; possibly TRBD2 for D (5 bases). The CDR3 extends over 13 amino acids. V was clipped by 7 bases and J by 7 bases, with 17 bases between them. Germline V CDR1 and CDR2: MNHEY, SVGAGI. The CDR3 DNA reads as TGTGCCAGCAACGCGCATCCCCCGGGAGAGCAGTACTTC. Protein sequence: CASNAHPPGEQYF.

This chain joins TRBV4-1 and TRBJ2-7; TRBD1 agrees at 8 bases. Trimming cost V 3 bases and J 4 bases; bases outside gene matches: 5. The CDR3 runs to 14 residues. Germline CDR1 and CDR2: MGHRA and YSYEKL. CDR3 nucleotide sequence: TGCGCCAGCAGCCAGGCCGGGACAGGTTACGAGCAGTACTTC. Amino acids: CASSQAGTGYEQYF.

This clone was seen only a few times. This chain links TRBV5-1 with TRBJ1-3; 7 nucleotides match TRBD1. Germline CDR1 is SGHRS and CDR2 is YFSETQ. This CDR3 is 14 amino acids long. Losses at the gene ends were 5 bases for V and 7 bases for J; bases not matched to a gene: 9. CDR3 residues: CASSPGQVENTIYF. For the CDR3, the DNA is TGCGCCAGCAGTCCCGGACAGGTCGAGAACACCATATATTTT.

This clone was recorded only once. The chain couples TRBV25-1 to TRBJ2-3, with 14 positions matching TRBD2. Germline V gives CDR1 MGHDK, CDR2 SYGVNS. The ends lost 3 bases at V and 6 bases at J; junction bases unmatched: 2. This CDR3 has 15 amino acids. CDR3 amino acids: CASSEGLAGADTQYF. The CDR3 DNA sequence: TGTGCCAGCAGTGAGGGACTAGCGGGAGCGGATACGCAGTATTTT.

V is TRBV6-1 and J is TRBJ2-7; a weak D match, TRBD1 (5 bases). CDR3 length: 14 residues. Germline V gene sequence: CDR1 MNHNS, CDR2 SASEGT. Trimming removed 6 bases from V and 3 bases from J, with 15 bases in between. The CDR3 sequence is CASSGPLTVYEQYF. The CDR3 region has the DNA TGTGCCAGCAGCGGGCCCTTGACAGTCTACGAGCAGTACTTC.

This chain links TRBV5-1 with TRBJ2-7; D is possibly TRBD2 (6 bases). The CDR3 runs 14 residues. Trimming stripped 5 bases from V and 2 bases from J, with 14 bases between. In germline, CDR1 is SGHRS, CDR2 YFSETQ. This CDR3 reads CASSEGTATYEQYF. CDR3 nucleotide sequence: TGCGCCAGCAGTGAAGGGACTGCGACCTACGAGCAGTACTTC.

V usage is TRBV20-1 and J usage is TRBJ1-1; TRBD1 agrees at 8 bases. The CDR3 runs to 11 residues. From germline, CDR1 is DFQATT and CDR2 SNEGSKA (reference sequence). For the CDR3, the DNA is TGCAGGTCAACAGGGGGCACTGAAGCTTTCTTT. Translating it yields CRSTGGTEAFF.

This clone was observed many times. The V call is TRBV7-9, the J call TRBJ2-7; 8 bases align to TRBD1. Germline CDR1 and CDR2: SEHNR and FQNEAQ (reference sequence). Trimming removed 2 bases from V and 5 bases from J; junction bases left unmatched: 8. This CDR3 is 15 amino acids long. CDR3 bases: TGTGCCAGCAGCTTAACGGCAGGGGGCCGGGACGAGCAGTACTTC. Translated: CASSLTAGGRDEQYF.

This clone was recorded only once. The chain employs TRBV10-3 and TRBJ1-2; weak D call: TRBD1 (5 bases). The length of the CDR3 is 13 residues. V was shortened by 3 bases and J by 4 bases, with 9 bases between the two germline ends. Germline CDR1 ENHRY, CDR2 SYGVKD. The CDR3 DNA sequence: TGTGCCATCAGTGAAGGAGGGACCTATGGCTACACCTTC. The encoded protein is CAISEGGTYGYTF.

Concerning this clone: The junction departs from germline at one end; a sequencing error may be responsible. In nucleotides, the CDR3 is TGCGCCAGCAGGACCGACACTGAAGCCTTCTTT. This codes for CASRTDTEAFF. The J gene is TRBJ1-1, the V gene TRBV4-1; no definite D call. This CDR3 has 11 residues. In germline, CDR1 is MGHRA, CDR2 YSYEKL.

The CDR3 DNA follows: TGTGCCAGCTCACCATTTTCCAGGGGTAACACCGGGGAGCTGTTTTTT. Its protein is CASSPFSRGNTGELFF. The rearrangement links TRBV18 to TRBJ2-2; a possible D gene is TRBD1 (6 bases). Germline CDR1 is KGHSH and CDR2 is LQKENI. The CDR3 has 16 residues. V dropped 2 bases and J dropped 2 bases, with 12 bases sitting between them.

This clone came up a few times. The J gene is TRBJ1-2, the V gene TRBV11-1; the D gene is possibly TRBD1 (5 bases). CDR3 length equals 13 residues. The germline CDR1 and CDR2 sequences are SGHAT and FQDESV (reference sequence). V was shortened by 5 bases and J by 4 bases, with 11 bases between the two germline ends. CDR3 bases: TGTGCCAGCAGCCCCCAGCAGGGCTATGGCTACACCTTC. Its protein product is CASSPQQGYGYTF.

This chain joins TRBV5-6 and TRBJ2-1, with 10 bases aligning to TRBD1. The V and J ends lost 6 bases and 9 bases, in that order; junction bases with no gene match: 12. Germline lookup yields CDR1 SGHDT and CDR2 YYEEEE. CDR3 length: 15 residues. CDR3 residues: CASTGDRGGAPEQFF. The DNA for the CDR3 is TGTGCCAGCACCGGGGACAGGGGCGGGGCCCCTGAGCAGTTCTTC.

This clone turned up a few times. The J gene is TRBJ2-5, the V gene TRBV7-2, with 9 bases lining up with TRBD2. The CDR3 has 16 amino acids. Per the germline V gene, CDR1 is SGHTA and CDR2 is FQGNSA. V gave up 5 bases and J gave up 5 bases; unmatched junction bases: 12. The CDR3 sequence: CASSKQIAGVGETQYF. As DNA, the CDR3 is TGTGCCAGCAGCAAACAGATAGCGGGAGTGGGCGAGACCCAGTACTTC.

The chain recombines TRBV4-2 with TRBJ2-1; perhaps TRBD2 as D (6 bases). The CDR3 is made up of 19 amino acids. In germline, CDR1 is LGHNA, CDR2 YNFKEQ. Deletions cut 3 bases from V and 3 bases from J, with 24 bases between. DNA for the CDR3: TGTGCCAGCAGCCATATGGGGATGCGCGGCGGAGGGTTCTACAATGAGCAGTTCTTC. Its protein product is CASSHMGMRGGGFYNEQFF.

The CDR3 coding sequence is TGTGCCAGCAGCCTACGGACAGGGGGCGCTCGGTATGGCTACACCTTC. This codes for CASSLRTGGARYGYTF. The genes are TRBV7-9 and TRBJ1-2; TRBD1 agrees at 11 bases. Unmatched junction bases numbered 10, after V lost 5 bases and J lost 5 bases. CDR1 SEHNR and CDR2 FQNEAQ come from the germline V gene (reference sequence). This CDR3 contains 16 residues.

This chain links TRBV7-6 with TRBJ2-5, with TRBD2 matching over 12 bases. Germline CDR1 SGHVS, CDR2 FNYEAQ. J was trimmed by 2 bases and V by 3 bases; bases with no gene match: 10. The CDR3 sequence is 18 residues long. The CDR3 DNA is TGTGCCAGCAGCTTGCTCGCCCTGGGACTAGCGGGTCAAGAGACCCAGTACTTC. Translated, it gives CASSLLALGLAGQETQYF. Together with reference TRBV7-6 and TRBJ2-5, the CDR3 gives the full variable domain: GAGVSQSPRYKVTKRGQDVALRCDPISGHVSLYWYRQALGQGPEFLTYFNYEAQQDKSGLPNDRFSAERPEGSISTLTIQRTEQRDSAMYRCASSLLALGLAGQETQYFGPGTRLLVL.

In DNA, the CDR3 is TGCGCCAGCAGTACCGCGGGAGGGTCCACAGATACGCAGTATTTT. Residues: CASSTAGGSTDTQYF. V and J are TRBV5-1 and TRBJ2-3, with 9 nucleotides matching TRBD2. The length of the CDR3 is 15 residues. Germline assignment: CDR1 SGHRS and CDR2 YFSETQ. Losses at the gene ends were 5 bases for V and 2 bases for J; bases not matched to a gene: 6.

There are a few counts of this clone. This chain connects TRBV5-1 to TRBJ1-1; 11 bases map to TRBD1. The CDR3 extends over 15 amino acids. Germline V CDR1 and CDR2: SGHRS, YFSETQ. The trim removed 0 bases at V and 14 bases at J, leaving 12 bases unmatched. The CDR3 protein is CASSLDGQGAQRAFF. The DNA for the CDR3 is TGCGCCAGCAGCTTGGATGGACAGGGGGCGCAAAGAGCCTTCTTT. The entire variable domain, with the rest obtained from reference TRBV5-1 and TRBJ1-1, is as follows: KAGVTQTPRYLIKTRGQQVTLSCSPISGHRSVSWYQQTPGQGLQFLFEYFSETQRNKGNFPGRFSGRQFSNSRSEMNVSTLELGDSALYLCASSLDGQGAQRAFFGQGTRLTVV.

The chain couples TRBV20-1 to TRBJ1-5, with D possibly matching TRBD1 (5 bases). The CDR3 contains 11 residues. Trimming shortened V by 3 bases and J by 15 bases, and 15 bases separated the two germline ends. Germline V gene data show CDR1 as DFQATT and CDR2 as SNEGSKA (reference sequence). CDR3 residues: CSASLQGVGHF. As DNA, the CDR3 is TGCAGTGCTAGTCTTCAGGGTGTAGGGCATTTT.

The CDR3 sequence: CASSLVDGANYGYTF. In DNA form, the CDR3 reads TGCGCCAGCAGCTTGGTCGACGGAGCTAACTATGGCTACACCTTC. This chain connects TRBV5-1 to TRBJ1-2; D not resolved. Germline-derived CDR1 and CDR2 are SGHRS and YFSETQ. With 0 bases removed from V and 0 bases from J, the gap between germline ends came to 9 bases. This CDR3 region has 15 residues.

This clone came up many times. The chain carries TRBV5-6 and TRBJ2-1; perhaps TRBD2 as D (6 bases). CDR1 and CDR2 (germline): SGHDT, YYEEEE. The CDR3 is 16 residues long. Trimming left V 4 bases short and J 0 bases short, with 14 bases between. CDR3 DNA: TGTGCCAGCAGCCCGGTAGCGGTGAGCTCCTACAATGAGCAGTTCTTC. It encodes CASSPVAVSSYNEQFF. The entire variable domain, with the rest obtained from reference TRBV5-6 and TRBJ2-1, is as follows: DAGVTQSPTHLIKTRGQQVTLRCSPKSGHDTVSWYQQALGQGPQFIFQYYEEEERQRGNFPDRFSGHQFPNYSSELNVNALLLGDSALYLCASSPVAVSSYNEQFFGPGTRLTVL.

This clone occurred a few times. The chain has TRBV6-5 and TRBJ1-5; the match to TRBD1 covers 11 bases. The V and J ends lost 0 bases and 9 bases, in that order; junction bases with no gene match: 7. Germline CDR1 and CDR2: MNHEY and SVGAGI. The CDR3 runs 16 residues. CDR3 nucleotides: TGTGCCAGCAGTTACTCGAGGACAGGGGGCAGGTGGCCCCAGCATTTT. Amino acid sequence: CASSYSRTGGRWPQHF.